This T cell receptor beta chain was identified during a study of T cell responses to AZD1222 COVID-19 vaccine. General observations from the study: Spike-specific TCR breadth and depth were elevated following two AZD1222 doses. It was only 6 or 7 AZD1222 recipients who were seropositive at baseline.

The table came from immunoSEQ multiplex PCR; TCRdb's copy has only in-frame clones and leaves some out. The sample has 200,000 or so clones; 85% to 95% are singletons. A note on this clone: Its specificity is not known.

The V gene's germline CDR1 is LGHNA and CDR2 YSLEER. The V segment lost 1 base and the J segment 3 bases; nucleotides outside the gene matches: 4. CDR3 length: 15 residues. This sequence originates from an adult who received the AZD1222 COVID-19 vaccine. Specimen: peripheral blood, collected 28 days after the second AZD1222 dose. The chain is built from TRBV4-3 and TRBJ1-2; the match to TRBD1 covers 8 bases. CDR3 amino acids: CASSQAAGGYYGYTF. DNA of the CDR3: TGCGCCAGCAGCCAAGCGGCAGGGGGCTACTATGGCTACACCTTC.